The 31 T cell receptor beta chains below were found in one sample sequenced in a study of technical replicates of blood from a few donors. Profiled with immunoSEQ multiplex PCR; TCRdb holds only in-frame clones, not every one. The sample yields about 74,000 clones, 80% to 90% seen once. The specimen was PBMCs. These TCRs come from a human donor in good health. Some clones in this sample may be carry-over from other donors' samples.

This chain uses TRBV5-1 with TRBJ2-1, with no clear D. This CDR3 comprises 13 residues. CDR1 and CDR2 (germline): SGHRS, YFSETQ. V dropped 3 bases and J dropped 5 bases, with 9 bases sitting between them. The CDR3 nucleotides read TGCGCCAGCAGCTCCTACCTTAACAATGAGCAGTTCTTC. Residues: CASSSYLNNEQFF.

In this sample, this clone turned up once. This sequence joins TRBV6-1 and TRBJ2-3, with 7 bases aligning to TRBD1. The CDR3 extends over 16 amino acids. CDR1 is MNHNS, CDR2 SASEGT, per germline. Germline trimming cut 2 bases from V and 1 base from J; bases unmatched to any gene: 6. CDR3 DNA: TGTGCCAGCAGTGAATCGGTGGGGACAGGCACAGATACGCAGTATTTT. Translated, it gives CASSESVGTGTDTQYF.

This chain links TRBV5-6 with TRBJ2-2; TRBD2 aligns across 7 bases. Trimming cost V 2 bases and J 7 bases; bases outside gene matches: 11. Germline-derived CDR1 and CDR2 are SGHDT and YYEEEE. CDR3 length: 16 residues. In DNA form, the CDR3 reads TGTGCCAGCAGCTTATATAGCGGGCCCACGGACGGGGAGCTGTTTTTT. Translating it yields CASSLYSGPTDGELFF.

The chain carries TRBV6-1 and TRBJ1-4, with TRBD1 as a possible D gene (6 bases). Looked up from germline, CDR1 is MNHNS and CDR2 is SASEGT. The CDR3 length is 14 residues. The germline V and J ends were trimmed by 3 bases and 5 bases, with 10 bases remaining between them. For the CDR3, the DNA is TGTGCCAGCAGTGAGGGAGGGGGAAATGAAAAACTGTTTTTT. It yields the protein CASSEGGGNEKLFF.

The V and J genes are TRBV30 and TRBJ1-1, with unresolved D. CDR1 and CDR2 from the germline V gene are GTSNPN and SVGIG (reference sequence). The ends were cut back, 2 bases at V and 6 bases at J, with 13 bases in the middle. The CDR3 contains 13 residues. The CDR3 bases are TGTGCCTGGAGTTCAGGTCGCGTCGCTGAAGCTTTCTTT. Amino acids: CAWSSGRVAEAFF.

The CDR3 loop is CASSLTGGKYEQYF. As DNA, the CDR3 is TGTGCCAGCAGCTTGACAGGGGGCAAATACGAGCAGTACTTC. The gene calls are TRBV5-4 and TRBJ2-7; TRBD1 agrees at 9 bases. The CDR3 consists of 14 residues. The trim removed 1 base at V and 4 bases at J, leaving 3 bases unmatched. The germline CDR1 and CDR2 sequences are SGHNT and YYREEE (reference sequence). The full variable domain, with the rest looked up from reference TRBV5-4 and TRBJ2-7, is ETGVTQSPTHLIKTRGQQVTLRCSSQSGHNTVSWYQQALGQGPQFIFQYYREEENGRGNFPPRFSGLQFPNYSSELNVNALELDDSALYLCASSLTGGKYEQYFGPGTRLTVT.

The CDR3: CAISESGTGSYEQYF. CDR3 coding DNA: TGTGCCATCAGTGAGTCTGGGACAGGTTCCTACGAGCAGTACTTC. J is TRBJ2-7 and V is TRBV10-3, with 8 nucleotides matching TRBD1. The V gene's germline CDR1 is ENHRY and CDR2 SYGVKD. With 0 bases clipped from V and 1 base from J, the junction kept 2 bases outside the gene matches. The CDR3 is 15 residues long.

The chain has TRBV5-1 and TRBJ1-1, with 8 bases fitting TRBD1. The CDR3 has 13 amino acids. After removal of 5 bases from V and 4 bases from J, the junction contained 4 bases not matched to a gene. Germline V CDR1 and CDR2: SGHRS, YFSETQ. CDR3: CASRPDRATEAFF. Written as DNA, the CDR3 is TGCGCCAGCAGACCGGACAGGGCCACTGAAGCTTTCTTT.

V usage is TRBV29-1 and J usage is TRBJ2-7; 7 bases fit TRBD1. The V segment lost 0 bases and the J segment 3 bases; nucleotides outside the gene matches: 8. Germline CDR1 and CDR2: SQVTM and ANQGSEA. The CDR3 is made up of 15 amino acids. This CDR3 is CSVEDMRPGGYEQYF. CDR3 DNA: TGCAGCGTTGAAGACATGCGCCCAGGGGGCTACGAGCAGTACTTC.

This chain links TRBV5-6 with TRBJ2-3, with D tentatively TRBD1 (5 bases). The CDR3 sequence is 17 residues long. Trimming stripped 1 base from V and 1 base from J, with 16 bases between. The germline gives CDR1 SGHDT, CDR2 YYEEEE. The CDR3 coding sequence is TGTGCCAGCAGCTTGACCCTACCAGGGTGGCGCACAGATACGCAGTATTTT. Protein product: CASSLTLPGWRTDTQYF.

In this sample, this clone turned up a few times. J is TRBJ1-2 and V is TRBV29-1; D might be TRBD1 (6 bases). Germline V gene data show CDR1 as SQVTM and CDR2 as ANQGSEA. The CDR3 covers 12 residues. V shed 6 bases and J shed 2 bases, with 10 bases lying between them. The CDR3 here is CSVHGQNYGYTF. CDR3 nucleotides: TGCAGCGTCCACGGACAGAACTATGGCTACACCTTC.

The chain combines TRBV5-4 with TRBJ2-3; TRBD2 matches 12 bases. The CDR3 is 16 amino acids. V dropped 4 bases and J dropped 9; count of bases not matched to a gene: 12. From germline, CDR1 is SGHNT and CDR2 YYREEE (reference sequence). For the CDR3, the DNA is TGTGCCAGCAGCCCCTCACTAGCGGGAGGCCCTGGGACGCAGTATTTT. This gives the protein CASSPSLAGGPGTQYF.

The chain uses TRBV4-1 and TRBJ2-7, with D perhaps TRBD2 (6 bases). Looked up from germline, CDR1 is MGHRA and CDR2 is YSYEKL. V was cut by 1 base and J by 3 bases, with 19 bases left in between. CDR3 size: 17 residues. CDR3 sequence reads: CASSQGGVGVSNYEQYF. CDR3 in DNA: TGCGCCAGCAGCCAAGGGGGGGTCGGGGTTTCCAACTACGAGCAGTACTTC.

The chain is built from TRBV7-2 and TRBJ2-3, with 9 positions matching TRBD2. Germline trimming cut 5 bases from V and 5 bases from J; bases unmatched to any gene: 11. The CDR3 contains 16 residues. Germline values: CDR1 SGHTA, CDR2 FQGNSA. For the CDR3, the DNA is TGTGCCAGCAGCCCTCCTCCCGGGCGGGGGGGAGATACGCAGTATTTT. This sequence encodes CASSPPPGRGGDTQYF. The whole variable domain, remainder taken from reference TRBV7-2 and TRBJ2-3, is GAGVSQSPSNKVTEKGKDVELRCDPISGHTALYWYRQSLGQGLEFLIYFQGNSAPDKSGLPSDRFSAERTGGSVSTLTIQRTQQEDSAVYLCASSPPPGRGGDTQYFGPGTRLTVL.

The CDR3 here is CASSLTGGATHGYTF. DNA for the CDR3: TGTGCCAGCAGTTTGACAGGGGGCGCTACCCATGGCTACACCTTC. The rearrangement uses TRBV2 and TRBJ1-2; 10 nucleotides match TRBD1. CDR1 SNHLY and CDR2 FYNNEI come from the germline V gene. Trimming removed 5 bases from V and 6 bases from J; junction bases left unmatched: 9. This CDR3 has 15 residues.

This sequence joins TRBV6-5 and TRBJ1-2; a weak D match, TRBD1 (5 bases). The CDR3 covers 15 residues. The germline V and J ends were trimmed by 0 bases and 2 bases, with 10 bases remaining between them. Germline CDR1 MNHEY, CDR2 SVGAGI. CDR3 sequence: CASSYSESGNYGYTF. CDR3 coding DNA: TGTGCCAGCAGTTACTCGGAATCAGGGAACTATGGCTACACCTTC.

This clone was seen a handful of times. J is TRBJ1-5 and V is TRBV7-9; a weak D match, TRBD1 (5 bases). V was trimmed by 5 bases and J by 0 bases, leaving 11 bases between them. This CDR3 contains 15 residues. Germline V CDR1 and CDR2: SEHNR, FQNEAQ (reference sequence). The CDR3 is CASSPGWDSNQPQHF. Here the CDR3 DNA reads TGTGCCAGCAGCCCAGGGTGGGATAGCAATCAGCCCCAGCATTTT.

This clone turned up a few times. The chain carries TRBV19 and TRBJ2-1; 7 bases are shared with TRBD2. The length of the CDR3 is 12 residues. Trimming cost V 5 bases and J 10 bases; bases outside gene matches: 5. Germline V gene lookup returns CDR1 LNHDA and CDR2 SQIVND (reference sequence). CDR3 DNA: TGTGCCAGTAGTCCCTGGGAGGGCGAGCAGTTCTTC. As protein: CASSPWEGEQFF.

This CDR3 is CASSLSFGQGNIQYF. Written as DNA, the CDR3 is TGCGCCAGCAGCTTGAGTTTTGGACAGGGGAACATTCAGTACTTC. V is TRBV5-1 and J is TRBJ2-4; 9 bases align to TRBD1. Germline lookup yields CDR1 SGHRS and CDR2 YFSETQ. J lost 7 bases, V lost 1 base, and 6 bases had no gene match. The CDR3 has 15 amino acids.

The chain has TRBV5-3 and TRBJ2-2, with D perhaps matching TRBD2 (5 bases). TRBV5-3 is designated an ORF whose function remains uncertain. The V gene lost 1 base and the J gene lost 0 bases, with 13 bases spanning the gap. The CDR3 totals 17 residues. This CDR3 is CARSLLDVSANTGELFF. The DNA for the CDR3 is TGTGCCAGAAGCTTGCTTGATGTTAGCGCGAACACCGGGGAGCTGTTTTTT.

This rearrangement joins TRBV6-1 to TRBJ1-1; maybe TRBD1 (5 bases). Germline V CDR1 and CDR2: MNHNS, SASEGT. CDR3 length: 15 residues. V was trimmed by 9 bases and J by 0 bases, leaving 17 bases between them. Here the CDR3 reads CASSRQRILNTEAFF. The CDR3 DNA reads TGTGCCAGTTCGAGACAGAGAATTTTGAACACTGAAGCTTTCTTT.

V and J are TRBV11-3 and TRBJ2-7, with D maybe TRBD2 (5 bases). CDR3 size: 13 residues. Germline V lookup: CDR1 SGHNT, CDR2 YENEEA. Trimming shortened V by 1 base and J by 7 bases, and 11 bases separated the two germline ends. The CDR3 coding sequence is TGTGCCAGCAGCTTAGTTTTTTCGGGGGAGCAGTACTTC. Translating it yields CASSLVFSGEQYF.

The CDR3 nucleotides read TGTGCCAGCAGCCAAAAGAGGGCAGGCCATCAGCCCCAGCATTTT. Its protein product is CASSQKRAGHQPQHF. J is TRBJ1-5 and V is TRBV4-2; no clear D. The CDR3 loop spans 15 amino acids. V was clipped by 2 bases and J by 5 bases, with 13 bases between them. Germline V lookup: CDR1 LGHNA, CDR2 YNFKEQ.

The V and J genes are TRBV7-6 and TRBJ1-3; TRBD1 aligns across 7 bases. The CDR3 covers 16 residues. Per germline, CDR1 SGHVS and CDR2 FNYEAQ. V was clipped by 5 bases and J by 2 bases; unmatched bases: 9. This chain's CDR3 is CASSPRQGSTGNTIYF. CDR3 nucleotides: TGTGCCAGCAGCCCCAGACAGGGTAGTACTGGAAACACCATATATTTT.

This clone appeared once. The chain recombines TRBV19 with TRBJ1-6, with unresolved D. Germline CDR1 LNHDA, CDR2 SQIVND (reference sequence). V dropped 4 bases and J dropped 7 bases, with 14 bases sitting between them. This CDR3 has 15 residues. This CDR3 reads CASSRRSAGNSPLHF. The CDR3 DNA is TGTGCCAGTAGTAGGAGGTCGGCGGGAAATTCACCCCTCCACTTT.

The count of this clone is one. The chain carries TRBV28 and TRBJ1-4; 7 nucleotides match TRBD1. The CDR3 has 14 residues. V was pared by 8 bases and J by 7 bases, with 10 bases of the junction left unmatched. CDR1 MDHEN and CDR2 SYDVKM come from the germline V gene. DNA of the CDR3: TGTGCCAGCCGAATTGACAGGGTGGGTGAAAAACTGTTTTTT. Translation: CASRIDRVGEKLFF. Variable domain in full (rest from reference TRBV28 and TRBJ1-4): DVKVTQSSRYLVKRTGEKVFLECVQDMDHENMFWYRQDPGLGLRLIYFSYDVKMKEKGDIPEGYSVSREKKERFSLILESASTNQTSMYLCASRIDRVGEKLFFGSGTQLSVL.

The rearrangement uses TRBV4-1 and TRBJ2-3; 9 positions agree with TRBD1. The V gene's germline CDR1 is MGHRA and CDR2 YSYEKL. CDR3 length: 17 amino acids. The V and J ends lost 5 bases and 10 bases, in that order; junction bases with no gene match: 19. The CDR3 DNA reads TGCGCCAGCAGCTCCCCCCTCATGGGACAGGGAGATTTATCGCAGTATTTT. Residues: CASSSPLMGQGDLSQYF.

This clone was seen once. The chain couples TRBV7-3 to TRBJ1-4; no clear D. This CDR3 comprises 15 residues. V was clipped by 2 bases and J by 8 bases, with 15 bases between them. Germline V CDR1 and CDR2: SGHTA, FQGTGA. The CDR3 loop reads CASSLSGGGLEKLFF. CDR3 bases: TGTGCCAGCAGCTTATCCGGTGGCGGGCTAGAAAAACTGTTTTTT.

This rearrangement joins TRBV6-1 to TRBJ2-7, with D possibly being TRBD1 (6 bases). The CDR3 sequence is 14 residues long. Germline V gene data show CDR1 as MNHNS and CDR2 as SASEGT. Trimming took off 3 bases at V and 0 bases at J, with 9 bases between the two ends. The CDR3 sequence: CASSDQGLSYEQYF. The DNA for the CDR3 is TGTGCCAGCAGTGACCAGGGGCTCTCCTACGAGCAGTACTTC.

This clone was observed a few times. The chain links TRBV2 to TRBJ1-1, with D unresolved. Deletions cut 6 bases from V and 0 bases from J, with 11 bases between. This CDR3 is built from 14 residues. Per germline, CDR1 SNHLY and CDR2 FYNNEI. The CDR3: CASSLNTMNTEAFF. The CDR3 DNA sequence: TGTGCCAGCAGCCTTAACACTATGAACACTGAAGCTTTCTTT.

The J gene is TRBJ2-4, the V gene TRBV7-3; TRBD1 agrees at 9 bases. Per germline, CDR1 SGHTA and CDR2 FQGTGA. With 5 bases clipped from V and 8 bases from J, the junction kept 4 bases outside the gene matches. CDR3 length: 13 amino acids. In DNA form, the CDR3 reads TGTGCCAGCAGCAGGGACAGGGCTGACATTCAGTACTTC. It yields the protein CASSRDRADIQYF. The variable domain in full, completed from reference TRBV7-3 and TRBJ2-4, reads GAGVSQTPSNKVTEKGKYVELRCDPISGHTALYWYRQSLGQGPEFLIYFQGTGAADDSGLPNDRFFAVRPEGSVSTLKIQRTERGDSAVYLCASSRDRADIQYFGAGTRLSVL.